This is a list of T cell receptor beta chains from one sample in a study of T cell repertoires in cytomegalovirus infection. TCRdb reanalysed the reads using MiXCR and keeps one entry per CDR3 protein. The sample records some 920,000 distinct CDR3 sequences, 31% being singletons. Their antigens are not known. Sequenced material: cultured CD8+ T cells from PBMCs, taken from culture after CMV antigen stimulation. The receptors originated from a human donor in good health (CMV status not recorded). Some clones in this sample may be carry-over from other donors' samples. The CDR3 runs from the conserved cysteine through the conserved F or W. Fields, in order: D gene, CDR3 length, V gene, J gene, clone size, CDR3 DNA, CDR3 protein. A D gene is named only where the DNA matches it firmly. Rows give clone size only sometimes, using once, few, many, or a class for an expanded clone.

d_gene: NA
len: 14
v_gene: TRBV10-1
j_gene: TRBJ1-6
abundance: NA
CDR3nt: TGCGCCAGCAGTGGAGGGACGGAGAATTCACCCCTCCACTTT
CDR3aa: CASSGGTENSPLHF

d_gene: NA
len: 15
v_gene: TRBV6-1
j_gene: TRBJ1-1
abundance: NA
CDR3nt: TGTGCCATGTGGGACCACAGGATCCCGAACACTGAAGCTTTCTTT
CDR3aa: CAMWDHRIPNTEAFF

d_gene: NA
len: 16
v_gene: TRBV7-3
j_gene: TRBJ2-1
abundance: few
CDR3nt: TGTGCCAGCAGCTTAACCCCGGGGCCCTTCTACAATGAGCAGTTCTTC
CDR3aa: CASSLTPGPFYNEQFF

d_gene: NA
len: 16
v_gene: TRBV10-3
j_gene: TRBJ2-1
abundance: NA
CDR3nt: TGTGCCATCAGTGAGTCGACAGGCCCTCCTTACAATGAGCAGTTCTTC
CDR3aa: CAISESTGPPYNEQFF

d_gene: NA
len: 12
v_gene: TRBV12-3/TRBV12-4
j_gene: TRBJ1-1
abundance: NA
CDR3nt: TGTGCCAGCAGCCTCAGGGTCCCCGAAGCTTTCTTT
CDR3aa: CASSLRVPEAFF

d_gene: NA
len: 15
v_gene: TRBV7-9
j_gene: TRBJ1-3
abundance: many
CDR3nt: TGTGCCAGCAGCTCGGGACCGTTCTCTGGAAACACCATATATTTT
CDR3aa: CASSSGPFSGNTIYF

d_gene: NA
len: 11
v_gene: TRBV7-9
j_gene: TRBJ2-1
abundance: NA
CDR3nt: TGTGCCAGCAGCATGGGACCAGAGCAGTTCTTC
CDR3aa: CASSMGPEQFF

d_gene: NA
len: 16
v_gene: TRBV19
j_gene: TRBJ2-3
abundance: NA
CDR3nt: TGTGCCAGTAGTATAGGGTCGGCGGGGAACACAGATACGCAGTATTTT
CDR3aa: CASSIGSAGNTDTQYF

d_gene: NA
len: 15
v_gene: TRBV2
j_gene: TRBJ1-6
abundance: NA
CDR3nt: TGTGCCAGCAGGGAACCAGGGTCCTATAATTCACCCCTCCACTTT
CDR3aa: CASREPGSYNSPLHF

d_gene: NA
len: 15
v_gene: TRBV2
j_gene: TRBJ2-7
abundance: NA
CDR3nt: TGTGCCAGCAGTGAAGCGCTTGCGACCAGGTACGAGCAGTACTTC
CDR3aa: CASSEALATRYEQYF

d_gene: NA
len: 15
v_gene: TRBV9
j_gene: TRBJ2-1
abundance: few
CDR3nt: TGTGCCAGCAGCGTCGGAGGCCCTATTTACAATGAGCAGTTCTTC
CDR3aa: CASSVGGPIYNEQFF

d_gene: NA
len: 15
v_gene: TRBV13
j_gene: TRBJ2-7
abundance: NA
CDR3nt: TGTGCCAGCAGCTTAGGGACGGCAAGCTCCTACGAGCAGTACTTC
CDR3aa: CASSLGTASSYEQYF

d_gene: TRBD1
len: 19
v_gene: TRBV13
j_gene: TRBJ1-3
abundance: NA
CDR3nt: TGTGCCAGCAGCTTAACCATAGTCGGGCTGGGACAGGAAGGAAACACCATATATTTT
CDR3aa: CASSLTIVGLGQEGNTIYF

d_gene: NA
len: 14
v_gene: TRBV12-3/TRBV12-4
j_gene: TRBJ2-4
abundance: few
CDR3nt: TGTGCCAGCTGCCCGACAGGAGCCAAAAACATTCAGTACTTC
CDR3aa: CASCPTGAKNIQYF

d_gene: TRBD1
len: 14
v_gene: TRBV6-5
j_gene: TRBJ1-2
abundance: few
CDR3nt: TGTGCCAGCAGCCCATTTGGGACAGCCTATGGCTACACCTTC
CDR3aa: CASSPFGTAYGYTF

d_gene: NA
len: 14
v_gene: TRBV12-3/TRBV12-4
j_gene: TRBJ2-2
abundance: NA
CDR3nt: TGTGCCAGCAGTTTCGCGCTTTACGGCGGGGAGCTGTTTTTT
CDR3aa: CASSFALYGGELFF

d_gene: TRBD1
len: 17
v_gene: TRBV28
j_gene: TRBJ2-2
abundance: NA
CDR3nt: TGTGCCAGCAGTTTGCCCAGGGGGCAAGACGGGACCGGGGAGCTGTTTTTT
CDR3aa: CASSLPRGQDGTGELFF

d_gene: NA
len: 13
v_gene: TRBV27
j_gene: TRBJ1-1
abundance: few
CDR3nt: TGTGCCAGCAGTCGGCAGGTAGACACTGAAGCTTTCTTT
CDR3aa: CASSRQVDTEAFF

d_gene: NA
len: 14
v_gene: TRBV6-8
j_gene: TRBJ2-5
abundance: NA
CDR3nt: TGTGCCAGCAGTTACTTCGGACTTAAAGAGACCCAGTACTTC
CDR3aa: CASSYFGLKETQYF

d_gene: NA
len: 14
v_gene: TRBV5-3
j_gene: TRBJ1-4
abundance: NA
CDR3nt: TGTGCCAGCAGCTTGGACACAAGCGATGAAAAACTGTTTTTT
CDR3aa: CASSLDTSDEKLFF

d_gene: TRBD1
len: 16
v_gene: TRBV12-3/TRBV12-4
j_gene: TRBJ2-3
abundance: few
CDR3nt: TGTGCCAGCAGTCCCGGGACAGGGGGGGCCACAGATACGCAGTATTTT
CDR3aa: CASSPGTGGATDTQYF

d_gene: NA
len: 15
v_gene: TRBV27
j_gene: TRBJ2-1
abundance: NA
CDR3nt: TGTGCCAGCAGTTATCGGGGGGCCGTCTACAATGAGCAGTTCTTC
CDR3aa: CASSYRGAVYNEQFF

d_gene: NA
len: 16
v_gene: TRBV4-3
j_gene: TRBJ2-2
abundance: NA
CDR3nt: TGCGCCAGCAGCCAAGATGGGTCCGGGAACACCGGGGAGCTGTTTTTT
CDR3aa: CASSQDGSGNTGELFF

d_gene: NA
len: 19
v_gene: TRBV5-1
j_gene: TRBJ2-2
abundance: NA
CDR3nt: TGCGCCAGCAGCTTGGAGGAGCCGGAGGACCTCGCGAACACCGGGGAGCTGTTTTTT
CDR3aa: CASSLEEPEDLANTGELFF

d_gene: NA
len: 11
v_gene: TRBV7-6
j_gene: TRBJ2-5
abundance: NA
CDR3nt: TGTGCCAGCAGCTCGGACGCACCTCAGTACTTC
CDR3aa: CASSSDAPQYF

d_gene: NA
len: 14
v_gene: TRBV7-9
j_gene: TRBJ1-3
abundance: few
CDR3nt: TGTGCCAGCAGCCCGAGAGAGGCAGGAAACACCATATATTTT
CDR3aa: CASSPREAGNTIYF

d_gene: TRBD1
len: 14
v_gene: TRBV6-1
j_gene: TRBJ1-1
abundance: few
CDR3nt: TGTGCCAGCAAGAAAGGACAGGGGTCGCCGGAAGCTTTCTTT
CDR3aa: CASKKGQGSPEAFF

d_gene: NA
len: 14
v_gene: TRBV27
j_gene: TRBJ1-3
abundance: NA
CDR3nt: TGTGCCAGCAGTTTGACAGAACGCGGAAACACCATATATTTT
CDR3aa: CASSLTERGNTIYF

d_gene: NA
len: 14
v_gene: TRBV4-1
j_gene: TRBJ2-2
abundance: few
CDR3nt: TGCGCCAGCAGCCAAGATGGATTGACCGGGGAGCTGTTTTTT
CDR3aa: CASSQDGLTGELFF

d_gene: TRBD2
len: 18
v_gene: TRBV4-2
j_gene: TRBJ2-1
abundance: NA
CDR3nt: TGTGCCAGCAGCCAAGGGTCTACTGTCGGGGGGGTCTACAATGAGCAGTTCTTC
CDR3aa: CASSQGSTVGGVYNEQFF

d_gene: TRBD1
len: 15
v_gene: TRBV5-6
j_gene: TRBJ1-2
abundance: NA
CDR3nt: TGTGCCAGCAGCCTTGGACAGGGGAAAGTTTATGGCTACACCTTC
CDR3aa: CASSLGQGKVYGYTF

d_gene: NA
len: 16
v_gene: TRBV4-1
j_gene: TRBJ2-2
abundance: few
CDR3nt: TGCGCCAGCAGCCAAGTATGGGCGGCGAACACCGGGGAGCTGTTTTTT
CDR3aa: CASSQVWAANTGELFF

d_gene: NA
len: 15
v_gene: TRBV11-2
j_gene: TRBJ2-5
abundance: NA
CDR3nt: TGTGCCAGCAGCCCTAAGCGGGCTACACAAGAGACCCAGTACTTC
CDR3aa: CASSPKRATQETQYF

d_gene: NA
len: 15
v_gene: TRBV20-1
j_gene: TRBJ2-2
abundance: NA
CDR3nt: TGCAGTGCTAGCGGCAGGAAGAGGTTGACCGGGGAGCTGTTTTTT
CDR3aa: CSASGRKRLTGELFF

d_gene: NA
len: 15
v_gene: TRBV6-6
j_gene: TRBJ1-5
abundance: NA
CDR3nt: TGTGCCAGCAGTCATCCTGTAGGGGTTAGACAGCCCCAGCATTTT
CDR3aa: CASSHPVGVRQPQHF

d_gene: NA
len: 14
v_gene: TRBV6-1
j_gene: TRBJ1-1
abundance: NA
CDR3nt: TGTGCCAGCAGCACGAGGACCCCGAACACTGAAGCTTTCTTT
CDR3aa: CASSTRTPNTEAFF

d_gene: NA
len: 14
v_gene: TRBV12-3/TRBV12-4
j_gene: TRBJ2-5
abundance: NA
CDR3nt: TGTGCCAGCAGTTTATTACCAGGGAGAGAGACCCAGTACTTC
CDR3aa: CASSLLPGRETQYF

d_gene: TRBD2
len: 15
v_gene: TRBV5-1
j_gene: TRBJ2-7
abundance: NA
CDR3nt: TGCGCCAGCAGCTATTTTACTAGCGGGGGTTACGAGCAGTACTTC
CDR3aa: CASSYFTSGGYEQYF

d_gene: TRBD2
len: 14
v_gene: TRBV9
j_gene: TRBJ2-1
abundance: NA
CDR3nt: TGTGCCAGCAGCGTAGGGGCGGGGGGAAATGAGCAGTTCTTC
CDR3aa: CASSVGAGGNEQFF

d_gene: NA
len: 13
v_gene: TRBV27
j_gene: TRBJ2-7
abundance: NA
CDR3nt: TGTGCCAGCAGTTTCGCTCAGGGCCACGAGCAGTACTTC
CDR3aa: CASSFAQGHEQYF

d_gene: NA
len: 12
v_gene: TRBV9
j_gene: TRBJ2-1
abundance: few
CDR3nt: TGTGCCAGCAGCGCCAGACAGCGTGAGCAGTTCTTC
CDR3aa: CASSARQREQFF

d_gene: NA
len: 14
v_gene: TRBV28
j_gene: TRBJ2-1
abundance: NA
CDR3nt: TGTGCCAGCACCCCTGATGCCGTCTACAATGAGCAGTTCTTC
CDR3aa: CASTPDAVYNEQFF

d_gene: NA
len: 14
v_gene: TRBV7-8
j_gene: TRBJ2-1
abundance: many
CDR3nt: TGTGCCAGCAGCTTACAGGGGTACACGGGTGAGCAGTTCTTC
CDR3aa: CASSLQGYTGEQFF

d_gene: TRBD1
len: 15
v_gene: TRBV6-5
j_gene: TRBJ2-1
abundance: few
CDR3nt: TGTGCCAGCAGTCGACCGGGACAGGGTGTAAGTGAGCAGTTCTTC
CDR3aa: CASSRPGQGVSEQFF

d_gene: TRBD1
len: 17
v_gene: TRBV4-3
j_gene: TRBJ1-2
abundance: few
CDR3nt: TGCGCCAGCAGCCAAGATGCCGGGACAGGGGAGAACTATGGCTACACCTTC
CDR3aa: CASSQDAGTGENYGYTF

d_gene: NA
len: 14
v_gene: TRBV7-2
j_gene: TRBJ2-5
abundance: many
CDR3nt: TGTGCCAGCAGCTTAGAGGAAGGGCTTAGGACCCAGTACTTC
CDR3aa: CASSLEEGLRTQYF

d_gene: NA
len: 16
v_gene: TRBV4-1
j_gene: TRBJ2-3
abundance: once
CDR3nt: TGCGCCAGCAGCGGGATCGGACAAACTTCCACAGATACGCAGTATTTT
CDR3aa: CASSGIGQTSTDTQYF

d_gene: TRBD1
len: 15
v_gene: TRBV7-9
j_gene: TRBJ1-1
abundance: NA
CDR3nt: TGTGCCAGCAGCCCGCTTTTCGGACAGGACACTGAAGCTTTCTTT
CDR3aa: CASSPLFGQDTEAFF

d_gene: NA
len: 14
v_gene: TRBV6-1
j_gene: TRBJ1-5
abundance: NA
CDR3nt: TGTGCCAGCAGTGAAGGGCAGTGGGGGACCAGCGGGCATTTT
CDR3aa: CASSEGQWGTSGHF

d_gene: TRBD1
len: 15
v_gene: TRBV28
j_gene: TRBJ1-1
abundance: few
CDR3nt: TGTGCCAGCGGTATACAGGGGGATCTGAACACTGAAGCTTTCTTT
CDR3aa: CASGIQGDLNTEAFF

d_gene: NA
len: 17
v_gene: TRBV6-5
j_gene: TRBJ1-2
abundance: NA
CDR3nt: TGTGCCAGCAGTTACTCTGGTGGCTGGGTCAAAAAATATGGCTACACCTTC
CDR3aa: CASSYSGGWVKKYGYTF

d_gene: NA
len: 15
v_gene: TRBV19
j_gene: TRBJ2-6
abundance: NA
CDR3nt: TGTGCCAGTAGTTCCGACGTACCTGGGGCCAACGTCCTGACTTTC
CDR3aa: CASSSDVPGANVLTF

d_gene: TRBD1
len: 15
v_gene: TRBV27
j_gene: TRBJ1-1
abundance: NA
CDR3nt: TGTGCCAGCAGTTTTAGGGGGCTGGGGGTCACTGAAGCTTTCTTT
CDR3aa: CASSFRGLGVTEAFF

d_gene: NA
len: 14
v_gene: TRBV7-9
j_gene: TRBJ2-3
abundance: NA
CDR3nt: TGTGCCAGCAGCTTACCCGTTACCACAGATACGCAGTATTTT
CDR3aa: CASSLPVTTDTQYF

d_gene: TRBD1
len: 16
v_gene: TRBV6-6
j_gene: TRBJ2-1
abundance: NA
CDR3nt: TGTGCCAGCAGCAGACAGGGTCAACGGGATTACAATGAGCAGTTCTTC
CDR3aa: CASSRQGQRDYNEQFF